This T cell receptor beta chain was identified during a study of cytomegalovirus exposure and HLA in healthy donors. Findings of the study overall: According to a later analysis, most TCR beta chains associated with CMV appeared HLA-restricted. In a later analysis, TCR beta V- and J-gene trimming was associated with a missense DCLRE1C variant. Across HLA loci, a later analysis found differing TCR association rates, with DRB1 most and HLA-C fewest.

About this clone: Its target is not known.

The primer mix had 60 Vbeta and 13 Jbeta primers. Here immunoSEQ multiplex PCR was the method, and the copy in TCRdb shows in-frame clones only, minus some. The repertoire holds 100,000 to 150,000 clones, with around 77% as singletons. The clonotype comes from a male donor in good health and CMV-seropositive. Sequenced sample: PBMCs.

CDR3 region: CASSLAGVPGDGAFF. Here the CDR3 DNA reads TGCGCCAGCAGCTTGGCCGGGGTACCAGGGGATGGAGCTTTCTTT. The rearrangement links TRBV5-1 to TRBJ1-1, with D perhaps matching TRBD1 (6 bases). This CDR3 contains 15 residues. Germline-derived CDR1 and CDR2 are SGHRS and YFSETQ. V gave up 0 bases and J gave up 10 bases, with 19 bases separating them.